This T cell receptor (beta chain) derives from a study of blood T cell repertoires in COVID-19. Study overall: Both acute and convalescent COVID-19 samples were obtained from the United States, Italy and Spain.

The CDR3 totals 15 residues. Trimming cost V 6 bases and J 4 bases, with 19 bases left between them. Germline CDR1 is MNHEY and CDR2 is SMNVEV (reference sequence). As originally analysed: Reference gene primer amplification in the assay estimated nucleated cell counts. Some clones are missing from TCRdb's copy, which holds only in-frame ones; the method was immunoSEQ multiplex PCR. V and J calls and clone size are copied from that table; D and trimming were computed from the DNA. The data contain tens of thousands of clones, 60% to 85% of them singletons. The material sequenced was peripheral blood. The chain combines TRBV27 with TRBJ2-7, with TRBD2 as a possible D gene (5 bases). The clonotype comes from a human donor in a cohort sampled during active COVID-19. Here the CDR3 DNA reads TGTGCCAGCAGATCGTGGACCGCGGGCGTATACGAGCAGTACTTC. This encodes CASRSWTAGVYEQYF.